Sequencing of this T cell receptor beta chain was carried out in a study of blood T cell repertoires in COVID-19. Study in general: T cells, B-cell-depleted T cells, or PBMCs provided the cDNA or gDNA that served as material.

Per the original methods: Estimates of nucleated cell counts were drawn from the amplification of reference gene primers. Assay: immunoSEQ multiplex PCR; the TCRdb copy retains only in-frame clones and omits some. The DNA gave D and trimming, while V, J and clone size come from that table. There are about 54,000 clones in the sample; around nine tenths occur only once, and 7% to 10% lies in the top ten. This CDR3 has 14 amino acids. V was shortened by 1 base and J by 1 base, with 7 bases between the two germline ends. CDR1 is LNHDA, CDR2 SQIVND, per germline (reference sequence). This receptor was obtained from a man aged 45 to 65 with active COVID-19. This chain uses TRBV19 with TRBJ2-5; D uncertain. The sequencing sample was made of peripheral blood. The CDR3 nucleotides are TGTGCCAGTAGTATAGGGCAGTTCCAAGAGACCCAGTACTTC. It is translated as CASSIGQFQETQYF. Supplemented by reference TRBV19 and TRBJ2-5, the full variable domain reads DGGITQSPKYLFRKEGQNVTLSCEQNLNHDAMYWYRQDPGQGLRLIYYSQIVNDFQKGDIAEGYSVSREKKESFPLTVTSAQKNPTAFYLCASSIGQFQETQYFGPGTRLLVL.